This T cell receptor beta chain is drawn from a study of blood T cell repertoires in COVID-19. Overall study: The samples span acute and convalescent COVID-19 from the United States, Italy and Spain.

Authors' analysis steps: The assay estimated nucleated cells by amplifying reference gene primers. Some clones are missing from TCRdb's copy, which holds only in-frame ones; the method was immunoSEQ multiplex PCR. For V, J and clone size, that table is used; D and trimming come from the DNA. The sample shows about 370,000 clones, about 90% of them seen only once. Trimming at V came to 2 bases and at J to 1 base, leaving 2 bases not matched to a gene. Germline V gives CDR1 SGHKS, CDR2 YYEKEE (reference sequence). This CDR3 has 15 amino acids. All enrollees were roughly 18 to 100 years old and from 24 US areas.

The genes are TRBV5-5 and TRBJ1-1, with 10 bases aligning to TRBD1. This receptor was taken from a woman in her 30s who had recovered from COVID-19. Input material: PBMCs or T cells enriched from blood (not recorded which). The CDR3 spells CASSFDRGRNTEAFF. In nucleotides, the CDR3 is TGTGCCAGCAGCTTTGACAGGGGGCGGAACACTGAAGCTTTCTTT.